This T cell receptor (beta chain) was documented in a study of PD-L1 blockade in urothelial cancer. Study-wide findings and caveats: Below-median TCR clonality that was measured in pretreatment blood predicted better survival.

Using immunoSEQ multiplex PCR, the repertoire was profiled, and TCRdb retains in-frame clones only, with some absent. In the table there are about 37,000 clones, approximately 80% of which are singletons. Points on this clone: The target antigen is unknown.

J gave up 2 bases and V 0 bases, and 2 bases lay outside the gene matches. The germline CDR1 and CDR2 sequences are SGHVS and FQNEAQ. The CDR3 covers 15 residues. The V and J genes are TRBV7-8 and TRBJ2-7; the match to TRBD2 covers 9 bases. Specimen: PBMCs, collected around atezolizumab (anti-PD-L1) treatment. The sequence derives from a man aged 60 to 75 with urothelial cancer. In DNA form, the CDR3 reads TGTGCCAGCAGCTTAGCCGGCGGGGGGGCCTACGAGCAGTACTTC. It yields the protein CASSLAGGGAYEQYF.